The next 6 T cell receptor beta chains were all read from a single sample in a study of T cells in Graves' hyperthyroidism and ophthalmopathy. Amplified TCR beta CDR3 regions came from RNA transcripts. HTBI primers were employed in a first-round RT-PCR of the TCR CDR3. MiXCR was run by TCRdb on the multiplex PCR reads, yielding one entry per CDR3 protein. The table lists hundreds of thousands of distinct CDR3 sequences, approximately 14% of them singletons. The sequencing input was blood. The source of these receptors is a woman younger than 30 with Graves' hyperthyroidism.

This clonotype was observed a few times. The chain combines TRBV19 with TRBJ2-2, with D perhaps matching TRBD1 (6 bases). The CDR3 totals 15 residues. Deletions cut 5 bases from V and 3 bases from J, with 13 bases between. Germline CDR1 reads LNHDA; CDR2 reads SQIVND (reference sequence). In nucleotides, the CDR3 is TGTGCCAGTAGTCCGCGAGGGGGTTACACCGGGGAGCTGTTTTTT. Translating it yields CASSPRGGYTGELFF. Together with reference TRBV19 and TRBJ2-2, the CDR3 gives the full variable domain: DGGITQSPKYLFRKEGQNVTLSCEQNLNHDAMYWYRQDPGQGLRLIYYSQIVNDFQKGDIAEGYSVSREKKESFPLTVTSAQKNPTAFYLCASSPRGGYTGELFFGEGSRLTVL.

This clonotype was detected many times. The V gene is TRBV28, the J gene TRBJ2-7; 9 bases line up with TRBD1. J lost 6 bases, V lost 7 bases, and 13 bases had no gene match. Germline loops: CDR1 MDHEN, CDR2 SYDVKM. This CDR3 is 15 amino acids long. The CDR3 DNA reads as TGTGCCAGCACCCAACAAGGACAGGGGAAGTTCGAGCAGTACTTC. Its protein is CASTQQGQGKFEQYF.

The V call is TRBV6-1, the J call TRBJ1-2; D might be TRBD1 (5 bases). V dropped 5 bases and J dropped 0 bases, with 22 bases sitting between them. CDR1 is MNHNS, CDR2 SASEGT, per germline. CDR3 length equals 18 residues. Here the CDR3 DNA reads TGTGCCAGCAGTCGGACCCAGGGTGAGGGGACTTCTAACTATGGCTACACCTTC. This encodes CASSRTQGEGTSNYGYTF.

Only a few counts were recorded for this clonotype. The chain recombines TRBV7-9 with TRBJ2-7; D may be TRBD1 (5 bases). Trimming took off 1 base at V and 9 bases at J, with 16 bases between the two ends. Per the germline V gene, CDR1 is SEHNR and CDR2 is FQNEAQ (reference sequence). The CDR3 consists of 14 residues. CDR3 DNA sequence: TGTGCCAGCAGCTTAGGTCAGGGTGGGATTCCGCAGTACTTC. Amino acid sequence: CASSLGQGGIPQYF.

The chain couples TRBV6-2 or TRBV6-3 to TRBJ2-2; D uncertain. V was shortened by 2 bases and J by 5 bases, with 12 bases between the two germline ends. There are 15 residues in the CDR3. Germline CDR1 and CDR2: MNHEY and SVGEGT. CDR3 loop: CASSYLGQSTGELFF. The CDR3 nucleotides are TGTGCCAGCAGTTACCTCGGGCAGTCGACCGGGGAGCTGTTTTTT.

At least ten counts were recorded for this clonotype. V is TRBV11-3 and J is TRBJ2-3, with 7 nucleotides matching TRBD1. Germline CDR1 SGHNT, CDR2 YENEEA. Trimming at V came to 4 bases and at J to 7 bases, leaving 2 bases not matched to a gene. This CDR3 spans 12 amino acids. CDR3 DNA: TGTGCCAGCAGCTCGGGACAGTATACGCAGTATTTT. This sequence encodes CASSSGQYTQYF.